The source of this T cell receptor (beta chain) is a study of Ad26.COV2.S vaccination and SARS-CoV-2 variants. General observations from the study: Breadth, reportedly substantial, characterized the spike-specific CD8+ and CD4+ T cell responses after vaccination. Similar non-spike TCR breadth was seen in vaccine and placebo recipients.

The CDR3 runs to 14 residues. V was trimmed by 4 bases and J by 3 bases, leaving 10 bases between them. Per the germline V gene, CDR1 is MNHEY and CDR2 is SVGAGI. Using immunoSEQ multiplex PCR, the repertoire was profiled, and TCRdb retains in-frame clones only, with some absent. The table lists roughly 400,000 clones, 75% to 90% of them singletons, with 1.9% in the top ten. Treatment of the sample: some 20 received Ad26.COV2.S at low or high dose, single or two shots; 5 received placebo; per-sample allocation not given. Specimen acquisition occurred on day 63 following the initial vaccine or placebo injection. Turning to this clone: Its antigen is not identified.

The chain joins TRBV6-5 to TRBJ1-5; D is unclear. The sequenced sample was peripheral blood, obtained in a trial of Ad26.COV2.S vaccine versus placebo. The receptor comes from a person between 18 and 60 years old who received the Ad26.COV2.S COVID-19 vaccine or a placebo. The CDR3: CASSWGGFNQPQHF. The CDR3 nucleotides read TGTGCCAGCAGTTGGGGAGGGTTCAATCAGCCCCAGCATTTT.